This T cell receptor beta chain derives from a study of cytomegalovirus exposure and HLA in healthy donors. Concerning this clone itself: Antigen unknown.

Primers included in the PCR were 60 Vbeta and 13 Jbeta primers. The repertoire was sequenced with immunoSEQ multiplex PCR; TCRdb's copy has only in-frame clones and lacks some. The profile shows about 180,000 clones, 60% to 80% of them singletons. The study, taken as a whole, reports: On later analysis, the bulk of CMV-associated TCR beta chains appeared to be HLA-restricted. Associated with cytomegalovirus, according to the listing, were about 160 TCR beta chains. Most likely, a cluster of highly shared sequence variants arose as a sequencing artifact.

Though nominally healthy at sampling, donors likely had unrecorded immune exposures. This clonotype was obtained from a man aged 60 to 75 in good health and CMV-seronegative. Sequencing was carried out using PBMCs.

CDR3 sequence reads: CASSQDMTRTGTGELFF. The CDR3 coding sequence is TGTGCCAGCAGCCAAGATATGACGAGGACAGGCACCGGGGAGCTGTTTTTT. The chain employs TRBV4-2 and TRBJ2-2; 7 bases agree with TRBD1. The CDR3 has 17 residues. V lost 0 bases, J lost 4 bases, and 8 bases stayed unmatched. The germline V gene encodes CDR1 LGHNA and CDR2 YNFKEQ.